Following are 9 T cell receptor beta chains from one sample sequenced in a study of T cells after yellow fever vaccination. TCRdb itself ran the 5' RACE reads through MiXCR, one entry per CDR3 protein. The data contain 250,000 to 400,000 distinct CDR3 sequences, 3.5% to 4.5% of them singletons. This specimen was PBMCs, taken 15 days after the yellow fever booster vaccination. The source is a man younger than 30 who received the YFV17D yellow fever vaccine.

The chain uses TRBV4-1 and TRBJ2-4, with D unresolved. This CDR3 contains 17 residues. The germline gives CDR1 MGHRA, CDR2 YSYEKL. The V end lost 0 bases, the J end lost 0 bases, and 12 bases lay between the germline ends. The CDR3 DNA is TGCGCCAGCAGCCAAGATTCCGAGAGTGTAGCCAAAAACATTCAGTACTTC. Protein product: CASSQDSESVAKNIQYF.

This clonotype was seen at least ten times. The genes are TRBV6-6 and TRBJ1-3; no reliable D call. This CDR3 has 13 amino acids. Between the trimmed V and J ends, which lost 6 bases and 1 base, there was a span of 7 bases. Germline lookup yields CDR1 MNHNY and CDR2 SVGAGI (reference sequence). The CDR3 is CASSSESGNTIYF. CDR3 sequence (DNA): TGTGCCAGCAGCTCGGAATCTGGAAACACCATATATTTT.

This clonotype was seen ten or more times. The chain is built from TRBV7-2 and TRBJ2-7, with TRBD2 matching over 11 bases. The CDR3 consists of 15 residues. V shed 3 bases and J 4 bases; nucleotides not matched to a gene: 5. Per the germline V gene, CDR1 is SGHTA and CDR2 is FQGNSA. This CDR3 reads CASSLSLAGGYEQYF. The CDR3 nucleotides read TGTGCCAGCAGCTTGAGCCTAGCGGGGGGTTACGAGCAGTACTTC.

This clonotype was counted ten times or more. J is TRBJ1-2 and V is TRBV7-9; TRBD1 matches 9 bases. With V trimmed by 5 bases and J by 8 bases, 12 bases remained unmatched. This CDR3 has 15 amino acids. Looked up from germline, CDR1 is SEHNR and CDR2 is FQNEAQ (reference sequence). CDR3 sequence (DNA): TGTGCCAGCAGCCTACAGGGGGCCCTTCGAGTGGGCTACACCTTC. It yields the protein CASSLQGALRVGYTF.

CDR3 in amino acids: CASSYRGYNEQFF. The CDR3 DNA reads as TGTGCCAGCAGCTATCGGGGTTACAATGAGCAGTTCTTC. J is TRBJ2-1 and V is TRBV7-2; the D gene is possibly TRBD2 (5 bases). V lost 4 bases, J lost 4 bases, and 8 bases lay in between. The germline CDR1 and CDR2 sequences are SGHTA and FQGNSA. The CDR3 runs 13 residues.

This clonotype was detected only a few times. The gene calls are TRBV5-6 and TRBJ2-2; 9 nucleotides align to TRBD1. V was clipped by 1 base and J by 6 bases; unmatched bases: 4. This CDR3 comprises 15 residues. Germline values: CDR1 SGHDT, CDR2 YYEEEE. CDR3 amino acids: CASSLWDRVAGELFF. The CDR3 DNA follows: TGTGCCAGCAGCTTGTGGGACAGGGTTGCCGGGGAGCTGTTTTTT.

The rearrangement links TRBV20-1 to TRBJ2-5, with 10 positions matching TRBD2. The CDR3 has 13 residues. V dropped 5 bases and J dropped 8; count of bases not matched to a gene: 8. Germline loops: CDR1 DFQATT, CDR2 SNEGSKA (reference sequence). The CDR3 spells CSASSGGGCTQYF. In nucleotides, the CDR3 is TGCAGTGCTTCTAGCGGGGGTGGATGCACCCAGTACTTC.

In this sample, this clonotype turned up a few times. The chain recombines TRBV30 with TRBJ2-7; D may match TRBD1 or TRBD2 (5 bases each). Trimming pared 5 bases from V and 5 bases from J, leaving 16 bases between. The CDR3 contains 13 residues. The germline V gene encodes CDR1 GTSNPN and CDR2 SVGIG (reference sequence). The DNA of the CDR3 is TGTGCCTGGTCGACCCGGGGACCTCACGAGCAGTACTTC. Encoded protein: CAWSTRGPHEQYF. The full variable domain, its missing parts supplied by reference TRBV30 and TRBJ2-7, is SQTIHQWPATLVQPVGSPLSLECTVEGTSNPNLYWYRQAAGRGLQLLFYSVGIGQISSEVPQNLSASRPQDRQFILSSKKLLLSDSGFYLCAWSTRGPHEQYFGPGTRLTVT.

This sequence joins TRBV7-9 and TRBJ1-2; D not certain. CDR1 and CDR2 (germline): SEHNR, FQNEAQ (reference sequence). This CDR3 has 13 amino acids. Trimming cost V 0 bases and J 5 bases, with 7 bases left between them. CDR3 loop: CASSLAQRYGYTF. The DNA of the CDR3 is TGTGCCAGCAGCTTAGCTCAGAGATATGGCTACACCTTC.